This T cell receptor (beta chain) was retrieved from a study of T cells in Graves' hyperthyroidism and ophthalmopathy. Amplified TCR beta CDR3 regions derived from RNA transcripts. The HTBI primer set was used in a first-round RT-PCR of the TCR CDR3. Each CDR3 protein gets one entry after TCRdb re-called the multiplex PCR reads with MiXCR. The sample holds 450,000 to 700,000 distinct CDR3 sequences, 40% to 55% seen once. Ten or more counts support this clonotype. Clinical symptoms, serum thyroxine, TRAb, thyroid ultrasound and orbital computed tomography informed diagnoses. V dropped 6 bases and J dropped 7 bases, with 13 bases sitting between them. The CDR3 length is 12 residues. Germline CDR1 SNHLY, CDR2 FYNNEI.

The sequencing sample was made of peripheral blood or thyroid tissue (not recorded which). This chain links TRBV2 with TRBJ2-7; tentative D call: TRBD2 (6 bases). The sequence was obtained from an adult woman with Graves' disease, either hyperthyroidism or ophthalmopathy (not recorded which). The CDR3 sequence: CASRQIADEQYF. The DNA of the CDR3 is TGTGCCAGCAGGCAGATAGCGGATGAGCAGTACTTC.